The clone carrying this T cell receptor beta chain was observed a few times. Antigen unknown. CDR3 size: 12 residues. V was shortened by 6 bases and J by 6 bases, with 9 bases between the two germline ends. CDR1 SEHNR and CDR2 FQNEAQ come from the germline V gene (reference sequence). This record belongs to a study of T cells in Graves' hyperthyroidism and ophthalmopathy. Broader study findings: Stable hyperthyroidism was separated from ophthalmopathy by a model based on 13 V-J features.

The study left out patients who had uncontrolled infection, other autoimmune disease, pregnancy or lactation. For the diagnoses, clinical symptoms, serum thyroxine and TRAb, thyroid ultrasound and orbital computed tomography were used. Using RNA transcripts as the source, TCR beta CDR3 regions were amplified. Initially, a first-round RT-PCR of the TCR CDR3 employed the HTBI primer set. From the multiplex PCR reads, TCRdb called clonotypes with MiXCR, one entry per CDR3 protein. The sample records roughly 510,000 distinct CDR3 sequences, 46% being singletons. Sequenced input: peripheral blood or thyroid tissue (not recorded which). The V gene is TRBV7-9, the J gene TRBJ1-5; D call uncertain. This TCR was recovered from an adult woman with Graves' disease, either hyperthyroidism or ophthalmopathy (not recorded which). The CDR3 region has the DNA TGTGCCAGCAGTTACCGGGGTCAGCCCCAGCATTTT. It translates to CASSYRGQPQHF.